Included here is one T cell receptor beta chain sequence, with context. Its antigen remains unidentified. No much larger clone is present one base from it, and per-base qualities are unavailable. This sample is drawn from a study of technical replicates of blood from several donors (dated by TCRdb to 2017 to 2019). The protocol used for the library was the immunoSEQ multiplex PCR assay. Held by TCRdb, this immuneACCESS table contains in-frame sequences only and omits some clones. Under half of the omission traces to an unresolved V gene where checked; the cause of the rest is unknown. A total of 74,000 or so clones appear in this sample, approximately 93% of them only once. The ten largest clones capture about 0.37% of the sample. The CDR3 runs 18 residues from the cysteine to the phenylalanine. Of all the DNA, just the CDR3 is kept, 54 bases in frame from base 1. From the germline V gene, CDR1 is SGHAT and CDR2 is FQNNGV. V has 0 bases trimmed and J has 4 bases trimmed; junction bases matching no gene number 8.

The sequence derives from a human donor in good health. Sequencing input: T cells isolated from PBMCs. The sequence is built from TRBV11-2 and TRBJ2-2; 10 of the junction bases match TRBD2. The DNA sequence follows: TGTGCCAGCAGCTTAGATCTCGGACTAGCGGATGGCACCGGGGAGCTGTTTTTT. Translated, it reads CASSLDLGLADGTGELFF.